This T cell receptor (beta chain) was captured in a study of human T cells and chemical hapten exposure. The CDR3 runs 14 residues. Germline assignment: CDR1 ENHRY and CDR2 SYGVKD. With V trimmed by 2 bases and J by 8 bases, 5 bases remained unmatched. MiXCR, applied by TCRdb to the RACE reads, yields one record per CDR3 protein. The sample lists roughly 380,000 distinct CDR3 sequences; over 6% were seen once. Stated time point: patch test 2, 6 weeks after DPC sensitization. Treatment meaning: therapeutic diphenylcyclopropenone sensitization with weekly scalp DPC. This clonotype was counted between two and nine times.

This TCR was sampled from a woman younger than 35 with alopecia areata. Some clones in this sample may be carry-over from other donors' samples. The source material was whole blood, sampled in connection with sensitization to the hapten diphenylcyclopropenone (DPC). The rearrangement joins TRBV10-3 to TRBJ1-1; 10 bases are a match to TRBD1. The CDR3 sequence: CAISENRDRGEAFF. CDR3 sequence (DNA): TGTGCCATCAGTGAGAACAGGGACAGGGGCGAAGCTTTCTTT.